Each of the 4 T cell receptor beta chains below was sequenced from the same sample in a study of draining lymph node invasion in breast cancer. Cells sorted as CD4+ CD45RA- CD25high were taken as memory regulatory T cells. TCRdb ran MiXCR on the bulk RNA-seq reads and lists one entry per CDR3 protein. Here the sample spans some 2,900 distinct CDR3 sequences, around 70% being singletons. Sequenced input: sorted memory Tregs from a lymph node. These receptors were obtained from a female donor with luminal breast cancer.

The count of this clonotype is one. The rearrangement joins TRBV27 to TRBJ2-7; possible D gene TRBD1, 6 bases. V lost 6 bases to trimming and J lost 1 base, with 13 bases between them. There are 14 residues in the CDR3. From germline, CDR1 is MNHEY and CDR2 SMNVEV (reference sequence). The CDR3 sequence is CASSRGHLSYEQYF. CDR3 DNA: TGTGCCAGCAGCCGGGGACACTTATCCTACGAGCAGTACTTC.

J is TRBJ2-1 and V is TRBV7-9, with 9 bases fitting TRBD2. Germline CDR1 reads SEHNR; CDR2 reads FQNEAQ (reference sequence). The CDR3 has 15 residues. CDR3 in DNA: TGTACGCAGCTCCTGAGGAGGACTAGCGAAGGTGAGCAGTTCTTC. This codes for CTQLLRRTSEGEQFF.

The chain joins TRBV6-2 or TRBV6-3 to TRBJ2-1; a weak D match, TRBD2 (5 bases). V was shortened by 0 bases and J by 10 bases, with 13 bases between the two germline ends. Germline CDR1 is MNHEY and CDR2 is SVGEGT. This CDR3 comprises 14 residues. CDR3 coding DNA: TGTGCCAGCAGTTACTCGATAGGGTCTAGCGAGCAGTTCTTC. Translation: CASSYSIGSSEQFF.

The CDR3 nucleotides are TGTGCCAGCAGCTGGACAGGGGGCGGGGGAAAACTGTTTTTT. Amino acid sequence: CASSWTGGGGKLFF. The V and J genes are TRBV5-4 and TRBJ1-4; 11 nucleotides line up with TRBD1. The trim removed 3 bases at V and 10 bases at J, leaving 5 bases unmatched. Germline lookup yields CDR1 SGHNT and CDR2 YYREEE (reference sequence). This CDR3 is built from 14 residues.